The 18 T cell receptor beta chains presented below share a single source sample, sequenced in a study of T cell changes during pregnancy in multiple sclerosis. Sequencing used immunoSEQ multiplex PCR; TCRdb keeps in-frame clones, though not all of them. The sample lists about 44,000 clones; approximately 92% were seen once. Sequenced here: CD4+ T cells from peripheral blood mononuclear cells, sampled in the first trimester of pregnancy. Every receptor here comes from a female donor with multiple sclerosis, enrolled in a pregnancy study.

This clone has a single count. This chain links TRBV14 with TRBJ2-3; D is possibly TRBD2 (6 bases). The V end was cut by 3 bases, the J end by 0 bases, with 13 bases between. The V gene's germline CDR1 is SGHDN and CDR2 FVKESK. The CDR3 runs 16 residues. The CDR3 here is CASSHGGIASTDTQYF. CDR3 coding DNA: TGTGCCAGCAGCCACGGCGGGATCGCGAGCACAGATACGCAGTATTTT.

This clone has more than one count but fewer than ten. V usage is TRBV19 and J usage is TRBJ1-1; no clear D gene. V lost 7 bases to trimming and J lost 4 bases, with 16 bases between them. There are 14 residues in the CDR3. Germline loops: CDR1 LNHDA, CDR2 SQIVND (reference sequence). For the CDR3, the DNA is TGTGCCAGTACTCTAACAGCATCTGTCACTGAAGCTTTCTTT. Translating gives CASTLTASVTEAFF.

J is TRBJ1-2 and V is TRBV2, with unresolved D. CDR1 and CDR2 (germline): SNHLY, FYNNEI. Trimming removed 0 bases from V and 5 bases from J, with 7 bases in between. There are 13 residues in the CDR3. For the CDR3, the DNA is TGTGCCAGCAGTGAAGCGTCACTGTATGGCTACACCTTC. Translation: CASSEASLYGYTF.

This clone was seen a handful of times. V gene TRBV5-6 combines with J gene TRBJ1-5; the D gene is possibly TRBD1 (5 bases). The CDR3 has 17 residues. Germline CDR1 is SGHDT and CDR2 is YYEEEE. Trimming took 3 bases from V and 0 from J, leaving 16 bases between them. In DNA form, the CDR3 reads TGTGCCAGCAGCTCGGGGGTAGGCAGTTATAGCAATCAGCCCCAGCATTTT. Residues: CASSSGVGSYSNQPQHF.

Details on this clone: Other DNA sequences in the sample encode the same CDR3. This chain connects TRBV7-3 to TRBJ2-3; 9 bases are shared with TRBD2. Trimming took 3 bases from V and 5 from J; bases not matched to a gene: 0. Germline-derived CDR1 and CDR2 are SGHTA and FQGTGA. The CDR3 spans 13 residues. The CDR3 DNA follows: TGTGCCAGCAGCTTGCGGGAGGGAGATACGCAGTATTTT. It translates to CASSLREGDTQYF.

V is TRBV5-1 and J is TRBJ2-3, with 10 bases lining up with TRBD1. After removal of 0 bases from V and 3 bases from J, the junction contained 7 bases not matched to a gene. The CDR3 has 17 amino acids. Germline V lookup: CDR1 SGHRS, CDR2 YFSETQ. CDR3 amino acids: CASSLVTPGQGTDTQYF. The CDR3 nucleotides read TGCGCCAGCAGCTTGGTAACGCCGGGACAGGGGACAGATACGCAGTATTTT. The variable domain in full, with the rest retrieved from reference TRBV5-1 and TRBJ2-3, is KAGVTQTPRYLIKTRGQQVTLSCSPISGHRSVSWYQQTPGQGLQFLFEYFSETQRNKGNFPGRFSGRQFSNSRSEMNVSTLELGDSALYLCASSLVTPGQGTDTQYFGPGTRLTVL.

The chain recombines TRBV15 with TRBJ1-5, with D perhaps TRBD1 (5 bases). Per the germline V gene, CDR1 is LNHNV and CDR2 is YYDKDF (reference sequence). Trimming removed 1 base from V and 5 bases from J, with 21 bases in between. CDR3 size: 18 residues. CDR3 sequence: CATSRVRGTVLRDQPQHF. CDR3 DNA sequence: TGTGCCACCAGCAGAGTTCGGGGGACGGTCCTGAGGGATCAGCCCCAGCATTTT.

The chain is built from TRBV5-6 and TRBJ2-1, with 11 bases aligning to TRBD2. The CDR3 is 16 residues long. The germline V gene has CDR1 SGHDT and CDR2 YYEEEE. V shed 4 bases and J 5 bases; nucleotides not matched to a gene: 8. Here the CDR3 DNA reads TGTGCCAGCAGCCCCTTCCGACTAGCGGGAAACAATGAGCAGTTCTTC. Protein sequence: CASSPFRLAGNNEQFF.

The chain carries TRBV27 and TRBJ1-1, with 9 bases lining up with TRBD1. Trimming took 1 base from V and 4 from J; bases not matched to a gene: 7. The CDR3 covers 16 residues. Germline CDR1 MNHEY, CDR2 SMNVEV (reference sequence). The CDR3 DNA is TGTGCCAGCAGTTTATTTACAGGGGGCGGGCGCACTGAAGCTTTCTTT. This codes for CASSLFTGGGRTEAFF.

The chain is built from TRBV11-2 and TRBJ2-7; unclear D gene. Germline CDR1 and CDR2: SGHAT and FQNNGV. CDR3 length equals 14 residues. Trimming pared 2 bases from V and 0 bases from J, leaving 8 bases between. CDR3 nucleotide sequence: TGTGCCAGCAGCTTATACGACTTCTCCTACGAGCAGTACTTC. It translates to CASSLYDFSYEQYF.

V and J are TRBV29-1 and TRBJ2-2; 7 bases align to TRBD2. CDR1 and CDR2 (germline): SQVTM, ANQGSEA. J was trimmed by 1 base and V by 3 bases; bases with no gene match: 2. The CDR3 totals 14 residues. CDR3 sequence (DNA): TGCAGCGTTGATGGACTAGGGAACACCGGGGAGCTGTTTTTT. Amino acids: CSVDGLGNTGELFF.

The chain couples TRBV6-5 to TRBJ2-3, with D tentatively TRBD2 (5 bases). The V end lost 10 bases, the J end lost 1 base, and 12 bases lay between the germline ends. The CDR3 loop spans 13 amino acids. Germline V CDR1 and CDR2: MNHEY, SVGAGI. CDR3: CATAAFGTDTQYF. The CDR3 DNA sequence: TGTGCCACAGCGGCCTTCGGCACAGATACGCAGTATTTT.

This CDR3 is CASTRTDSNQPQHF. CDR3 coding DNA: TGTGCCAGCACCAGGACAGATAGCAATCAGCCCCAGCATTTT. The chain links TRBV6-6 to TRBJ1-5; perhaps TRBD1 as D (6 bases). CDR1 MNHNY and CDR2 SVGAGI come from the germline V gene (reference sequence). This CDR3 has 14 amino acids. The V gene lost 7 bases and the J gene lost 0 bases, with 10 bases spanning the gap.

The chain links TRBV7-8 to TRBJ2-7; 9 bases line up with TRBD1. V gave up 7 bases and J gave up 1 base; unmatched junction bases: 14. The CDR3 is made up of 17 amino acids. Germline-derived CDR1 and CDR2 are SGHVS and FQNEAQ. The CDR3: CASTRSPTGGASYEQYF. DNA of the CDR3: TGTGCCAGCACCCGTTCCCCAACAGGGGGCGCTTCCTACGAGCAGTACTTC.

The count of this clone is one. CDR3 sequence reads: CASSQDSQNSGNTIYF. CDR3 DNA sequence: TGCGCCAGCAGCCAAGATTCCCAGAACTCTGGAAACACCATATATTTT. The genes are TRBV4-3 and TRBJ1-3; D unclear. Trimming removed 0 bases at V and 0 bases at J, with 9 bases between. The V gene's germline CDR1 is LGHNA and CDR2 YSLEER. The CDR3 runs to 16 residues.

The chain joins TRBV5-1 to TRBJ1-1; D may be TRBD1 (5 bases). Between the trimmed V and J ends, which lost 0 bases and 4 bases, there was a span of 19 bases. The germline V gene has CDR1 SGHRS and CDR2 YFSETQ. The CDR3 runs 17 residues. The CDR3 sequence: CASSLGGGTDLATEAFF. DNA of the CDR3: TGCGCCAGCAGCTTGGGGGGAGGGACGGATTTGGCCACTGAAGCTTTCTTT.

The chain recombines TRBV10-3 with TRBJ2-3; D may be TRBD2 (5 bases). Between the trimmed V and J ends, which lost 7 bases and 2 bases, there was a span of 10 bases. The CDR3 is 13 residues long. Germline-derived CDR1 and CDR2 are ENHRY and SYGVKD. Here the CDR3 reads CAITGLPTDTQYF. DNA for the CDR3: TGTGCCATCACCGGACTCCCCACAGATACGCAGTATTTT.

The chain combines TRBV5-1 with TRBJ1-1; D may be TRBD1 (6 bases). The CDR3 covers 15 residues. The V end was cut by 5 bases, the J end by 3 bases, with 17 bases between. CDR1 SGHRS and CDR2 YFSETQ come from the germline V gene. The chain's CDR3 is CASSLRTGPDTEAFF. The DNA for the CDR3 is TGCGCCAGCAGTTTAAGAACAGGGCCCGACACTGAAGCTTTCTTT.